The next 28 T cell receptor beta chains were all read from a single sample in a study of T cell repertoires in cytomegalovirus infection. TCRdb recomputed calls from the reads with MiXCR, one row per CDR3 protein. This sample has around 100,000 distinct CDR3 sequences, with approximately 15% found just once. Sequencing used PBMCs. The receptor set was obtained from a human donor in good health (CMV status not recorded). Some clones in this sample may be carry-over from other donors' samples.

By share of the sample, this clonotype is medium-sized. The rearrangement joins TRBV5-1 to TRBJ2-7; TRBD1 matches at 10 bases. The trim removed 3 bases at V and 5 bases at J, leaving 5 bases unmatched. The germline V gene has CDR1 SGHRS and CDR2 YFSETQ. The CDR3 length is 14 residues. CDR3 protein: CASSWGQGRNEQYF. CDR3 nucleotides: TGCGCCAGCAGCTGGGGACAGGGGAGGAACGAGCAGTACTTC.

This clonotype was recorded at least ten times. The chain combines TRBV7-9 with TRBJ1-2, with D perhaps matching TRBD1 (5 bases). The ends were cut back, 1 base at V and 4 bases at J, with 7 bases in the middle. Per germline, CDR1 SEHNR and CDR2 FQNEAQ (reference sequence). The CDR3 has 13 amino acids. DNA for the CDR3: TGTGCCAGCAGCTTAGTGGGGGTCTATGGCTACACCTTC. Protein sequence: CASSLVGVYGYTF. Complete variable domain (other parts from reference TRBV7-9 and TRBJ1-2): DTGVSQNPRHKITKRGQNVTFRCDPISEHNRLYWYRQTLGQGPEFLTYFQNEAQLEKSRLLSDRFSAERPKGSFSTLEIQRTEQGDSAMYLCASSLVGVYGYTFGSGTRLTVV.

The CDR3 is CASSPGPQETQYF. The CDR3, as DNA: TGCGCCAGCAGCCCGGGACCTCAAGAGACCCAGTACTTC. The chain has TRBV5-1 and TRBJ2-5, with D perhaps matching TRBD1 or TRBD2 (5 bases each). V was shortened by 4 bases and J by 2 bases, with 9 bases between the two germline ends. The CDR3 length is 13 residues. The germline V gene encodes CDR1 SGHRS and CDR2 YFSETQ.

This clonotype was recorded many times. CDR3 protein: CASSLGAGVQSQPQHF. The CDR3 DNA follows: TGTGCCAGCAGCTTAGGGGCTGGGGTACAGAGTCAGCCCCAGCATTTT. The chain carries TRBV11-2 and TRBJ1-5; D is ambiguous. The CDR3 extends over 16 amino acids. V lost 1 base to trimming and J lost 6 bases, with 16 bases between them. Germline V CDR1 and CDR2: SGHAT, FQNNGV.

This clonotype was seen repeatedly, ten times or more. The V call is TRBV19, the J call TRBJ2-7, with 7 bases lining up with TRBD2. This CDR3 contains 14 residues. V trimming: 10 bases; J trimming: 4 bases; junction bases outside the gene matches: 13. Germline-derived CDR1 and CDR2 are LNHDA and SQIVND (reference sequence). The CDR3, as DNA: TGTGCCACCTCCGGGGGTAGCGGGCGTTACGAGCAGTACTTC. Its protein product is CATSGGSGRYEQYF.

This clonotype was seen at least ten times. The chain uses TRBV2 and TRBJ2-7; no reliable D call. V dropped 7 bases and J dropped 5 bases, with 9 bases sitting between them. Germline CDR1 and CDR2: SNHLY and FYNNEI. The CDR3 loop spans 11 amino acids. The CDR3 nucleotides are TGTGCCAGCACTGGGCGCCACGAGCAGTACTTC. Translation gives CASTGRHEQYF.

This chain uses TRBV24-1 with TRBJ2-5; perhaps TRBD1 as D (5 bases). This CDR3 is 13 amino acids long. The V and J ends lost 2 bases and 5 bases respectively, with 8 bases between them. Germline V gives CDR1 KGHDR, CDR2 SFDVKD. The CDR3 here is CATSDSRQETQYF. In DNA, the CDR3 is TGTGCCACCAGTGATTCACGACAGGAGACCCAGTACTTC.

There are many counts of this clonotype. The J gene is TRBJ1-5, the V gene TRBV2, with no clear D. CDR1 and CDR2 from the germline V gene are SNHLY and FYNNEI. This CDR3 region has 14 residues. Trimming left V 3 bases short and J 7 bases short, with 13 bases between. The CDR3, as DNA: TGTGCCAGCAGTGACAGCCTTCCGGAGCAGCCCCAGCATTTT. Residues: CASSDSLPEQPQHF.

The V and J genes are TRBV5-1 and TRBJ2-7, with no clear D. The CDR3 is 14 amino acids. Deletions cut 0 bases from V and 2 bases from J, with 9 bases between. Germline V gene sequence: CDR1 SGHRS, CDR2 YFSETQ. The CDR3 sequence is CASSLAQFPYEQYF. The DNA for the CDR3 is TGCGCCAGCAGCTTGGCCCAGTTCCCCTACGAGCAGTACTTC.

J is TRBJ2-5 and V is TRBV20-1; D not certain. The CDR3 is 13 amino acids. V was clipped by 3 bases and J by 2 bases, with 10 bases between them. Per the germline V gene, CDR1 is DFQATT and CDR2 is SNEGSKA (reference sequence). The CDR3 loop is CSASKVQQETQYF. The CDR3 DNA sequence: TGCAGTGCTAGCAAGGTCCAGCAAGAGACCCAGTACTTC.

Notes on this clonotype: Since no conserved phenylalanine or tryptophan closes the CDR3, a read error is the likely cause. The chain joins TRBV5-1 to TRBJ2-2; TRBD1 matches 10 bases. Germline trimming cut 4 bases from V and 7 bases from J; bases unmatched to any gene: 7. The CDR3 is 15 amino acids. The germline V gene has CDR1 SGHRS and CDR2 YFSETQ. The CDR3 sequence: CASSLRQGAGGELFS. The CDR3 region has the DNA TGCGCCAGCAGCCTACGACAGGGGGCTGGCGGGGAGCTGTTTTCT.

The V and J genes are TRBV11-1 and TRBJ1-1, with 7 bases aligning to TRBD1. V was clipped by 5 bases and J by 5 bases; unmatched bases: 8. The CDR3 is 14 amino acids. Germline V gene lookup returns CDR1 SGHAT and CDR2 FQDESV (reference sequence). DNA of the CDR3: TGTGCCAGCAGCCGACAGGGATTCATGACTGAAGCTTTCTTT. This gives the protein CASSRQGFMTEAFF. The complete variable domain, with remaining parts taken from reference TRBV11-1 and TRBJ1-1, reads EAEVAQSPRYKITEKSQAVAFWCDPISGHATLYWYRQILGQGPELLVQFQDESVVDDSQLPKDRFSAERLKGVDSTLKIQPAELGDSAMYLCASSRQGFMTEAFFGQGTRLTVV.

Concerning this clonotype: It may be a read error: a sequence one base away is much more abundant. The CDR3 loop reads CASSSTGIGHYGYTF. CDR3 DNA sequence: TGTGCCAGCAGCTCGACCGGGATAGGACACTATGGCTACACCTTC. The chain is built from TRBV7-6 and TRBJ1-2; no clear D. V lost 4 bases and J lost 3, with 15 bases in between. The CDR3 has 15 residues. Germline lookup yields CDR1 SGHVS and CDR2 FNYEAQ. Filled out from reference TRBV7-6 and TRBJ1-2, the complete variable domain reads GAGVSQSPRYKVTKRGQDVALRCDPISGHVSLYWYRQALGQGPEFLTYFNYEAQQDKSGLPNDRFSAERPEGSISTLTIQRTEQRDSAMYRCASSSTGIGHYGYTFGSGTRLTVV.

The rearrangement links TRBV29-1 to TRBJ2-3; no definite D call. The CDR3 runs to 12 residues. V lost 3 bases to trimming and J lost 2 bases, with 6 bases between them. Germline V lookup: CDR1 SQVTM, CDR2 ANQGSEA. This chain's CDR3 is CSVEADTDTQYF. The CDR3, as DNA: TGCAGCGTTGAGGCGGACACAGATACGCAGTATTTT.

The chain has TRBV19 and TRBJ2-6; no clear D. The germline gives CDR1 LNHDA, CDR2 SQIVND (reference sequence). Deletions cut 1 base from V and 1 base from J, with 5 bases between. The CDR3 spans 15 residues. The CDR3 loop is CASSIVESGANVLTF. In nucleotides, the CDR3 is TGTGCCAGTAGTATAGTTGAATCTGGGGCCAACGTCCTGACTTTC.

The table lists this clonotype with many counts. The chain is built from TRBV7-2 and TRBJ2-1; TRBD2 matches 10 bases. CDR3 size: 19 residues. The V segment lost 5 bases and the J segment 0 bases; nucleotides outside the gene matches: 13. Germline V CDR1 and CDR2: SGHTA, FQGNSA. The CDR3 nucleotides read TGTGCCAGCAGCCAAGCCCTACTAGCGGGGTCTAGCTCCTACAATGAGCAGTTCTTC. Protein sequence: CASSQALLAGSSSYNEQFF. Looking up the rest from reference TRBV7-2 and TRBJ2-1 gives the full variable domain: GAGVSQSPSNKVTEKGKDVELRCDPISGHTALYWYRQSLGQGLEFLIYFQGNSAPDKSGLPSDRFSAERTGGSVSTLTIQRTQQEDSAVYLCASSQALLAGSSSYNEQFFGPGTRLTVL.

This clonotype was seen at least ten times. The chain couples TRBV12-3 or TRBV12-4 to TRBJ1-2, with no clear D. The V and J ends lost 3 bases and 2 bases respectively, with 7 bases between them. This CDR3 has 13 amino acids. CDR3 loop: CASSFYGNYGYTF. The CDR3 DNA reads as TGTGCCAGCAGTTTCTACGGGAACTATGGCTACACCTTC.

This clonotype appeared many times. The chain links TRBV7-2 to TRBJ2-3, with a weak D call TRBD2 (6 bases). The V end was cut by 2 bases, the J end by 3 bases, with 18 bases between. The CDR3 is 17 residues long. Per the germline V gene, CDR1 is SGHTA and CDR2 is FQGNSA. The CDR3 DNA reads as TGTGCCAGCAGCTTATTTCGGGCGGGGCTAGGAACAGATACGCAGTATTTT. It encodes CASSLFRAGLGTDTQYF. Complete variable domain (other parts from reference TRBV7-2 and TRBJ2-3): GAGVSQSPSNKVTEKGKDVELRCDPISGHTALYWYRQSLGQGLEFLIYFQGNSAPDKSGLPSDRFSAERTGGSVSTLTIQRTQQEDSAVYLCASSLFRAGLGTDTQYFGPGTRLTVL.

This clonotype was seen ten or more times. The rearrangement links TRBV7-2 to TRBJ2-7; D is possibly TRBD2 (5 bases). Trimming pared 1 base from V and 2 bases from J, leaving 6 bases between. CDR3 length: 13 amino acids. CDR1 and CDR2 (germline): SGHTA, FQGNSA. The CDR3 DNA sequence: TGTGCCAGCAGCTTAGAACTAGCCTACGAGCAGTACTTC. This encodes CASSLELAYEQYF.

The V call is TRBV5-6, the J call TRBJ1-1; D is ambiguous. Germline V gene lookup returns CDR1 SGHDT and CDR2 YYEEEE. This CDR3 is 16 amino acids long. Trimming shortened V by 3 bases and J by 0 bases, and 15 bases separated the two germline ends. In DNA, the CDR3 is TGTGCCAGCAGCTCCGGGTTGACCCGAATGAACACTGAAGCTTTCTTT. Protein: CASSSGLTRMNTEAFF.

The CDR3 DNA is TGTGCCAGCAGCCTACCGATTCAAGAAGGAGGCACCGGGGAGCTGTTTTTT. This codes for CASSLPIQEGGTGELFF. V is TRBV7-9 and J is TRBJ2-2, with a tentative D call TRBD2 (5 bases). Trimming removed 5 bases from V and 4 bases from J, with 20 bases in between. CDR1 is SEHNR, CDR2 FQNEAQ, per germline (reference sequence). CDR3 length: 17 residues. Full variable domain (remainder filled in from reference TRBV7-9 and TRBJ2-2): DTGVSQNPRHKITKRGQNVTFRCDPISEHNRLYWYRQTLGQGPEFLTYFQNEAQLEKSRLLSDRFSAERPKGSFSTLEIQRTEQGDSAMYLCASSLPIQEGGTGELFFGEGSRLTVL.

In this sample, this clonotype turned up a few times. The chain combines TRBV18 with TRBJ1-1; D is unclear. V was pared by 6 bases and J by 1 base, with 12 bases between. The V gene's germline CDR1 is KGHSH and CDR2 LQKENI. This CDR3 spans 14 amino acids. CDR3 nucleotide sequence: TGTGCCAGCTCCTCCGAAAACGGGAACACTGAAGCTTTCTTT. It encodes CASSSENGNTEAFF.

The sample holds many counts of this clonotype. As DNA, the CDR3 is TGTGCCAGCAGCCCCGGGACAGGAGTTAGGGGCTACACCTTC. It yields the protein CASSPGTGVRGYTF. The J gene is TRBJ1-2, the V gene TRBV7-2, with TRBD1 matching 8 bases. V trimming: 5 bases; J trimming: 8 bases; junction bases outside the gene matches: 10. Germline V gives CDR1 SGHTA, CDR2 FQGNSA. The CDR3 has 14 amino acids.

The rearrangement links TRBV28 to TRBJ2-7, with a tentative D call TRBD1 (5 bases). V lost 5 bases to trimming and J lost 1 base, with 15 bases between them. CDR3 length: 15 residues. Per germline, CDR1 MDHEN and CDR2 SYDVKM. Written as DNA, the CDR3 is TGTGCCAGCAGTGTCCTCATGACAGCATCCTACGAGCAGTACTTC. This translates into CASSVLMTASYEQYF.

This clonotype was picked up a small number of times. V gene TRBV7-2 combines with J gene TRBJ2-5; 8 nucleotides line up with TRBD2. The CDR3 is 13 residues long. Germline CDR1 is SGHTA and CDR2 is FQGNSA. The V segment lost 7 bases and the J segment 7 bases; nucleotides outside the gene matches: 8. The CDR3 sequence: CASTPPGGGTQYF. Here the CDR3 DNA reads TGTGCCAGCACCCCACCGGGGGGGGGGACCCAGTACTTC. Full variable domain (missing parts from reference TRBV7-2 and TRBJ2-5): GAGVSQSPSNKVTEKGKDVELRCDPISGHTALYWYRQSLGQGLEFLIYFQGNSAPDKSGLPSDRFSAERTGGSVSTLTIQRTQQEDSAVYLCASTPPGGGTQYFGPGTRLLVL.

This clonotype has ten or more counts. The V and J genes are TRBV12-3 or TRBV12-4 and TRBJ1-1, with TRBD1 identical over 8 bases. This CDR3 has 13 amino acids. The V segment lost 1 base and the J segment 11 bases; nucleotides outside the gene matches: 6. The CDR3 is CASSLGTGTGAFF. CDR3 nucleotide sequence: TGTGCCAGCAGTTTAGGGACAGGGACTGGGGCTTTCTTT.

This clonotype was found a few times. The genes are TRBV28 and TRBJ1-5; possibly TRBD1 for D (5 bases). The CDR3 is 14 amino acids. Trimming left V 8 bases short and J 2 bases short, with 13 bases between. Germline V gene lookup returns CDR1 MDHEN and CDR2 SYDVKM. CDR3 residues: CASYEGVGNQPQHF. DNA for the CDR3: TGTGCCAGCTACGAAGGGGTTGGCAATCAGCCCCAGCATTTT.

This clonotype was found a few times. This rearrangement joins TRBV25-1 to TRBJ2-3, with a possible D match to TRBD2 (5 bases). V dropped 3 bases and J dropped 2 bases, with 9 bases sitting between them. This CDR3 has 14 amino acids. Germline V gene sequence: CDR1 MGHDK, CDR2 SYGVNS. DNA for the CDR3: TGTGCCAGCAGTGACCAGGAGGCCACAGATACGCAGTATTTT. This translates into CASSDQEATDTQYF.